These T cell receptor beta chains were read from a single sample in a study of blood T cell repertoires in COVID-19. TCRdb's copy holds only in-frame clones and misses some; the assay was immunoSEQ multiplex PCR. The data hold hundreds of thousands of clones, with about 90% observed a single time. The specimen sequenced was peripheral blood. These receptors all come from a woman in her twenties or thirties with COVID-19, enrolled during active disease. Each CDR3 is given with its conserved first and last residue. D genes are given only for firm matches. Only part of the rows carry a size: once, few, many, or a class if the clone is expanded.

d_call j_call v_call clone_size cdr3_nt cdr3_aa
TRBD2 TRBJ2-7 TRBV5-4 . TGTGCCAGCAGCTCAACTAGCGAGGGATTGAGGGAGCAGTACTTC CASSSTSEGLREQYF
. TRBJ1-6 TRBV9 . TGTGCCAGCAGCGAGGCCGGGAGCGGGAGGTTTAATTCACCCCTCCACTTT CASSEAGSGRFNSPLHF
. TRBJ1-4 TRBV10-3 once TGTGCCATCAGGGCAGGGGTCGCAACTAATGAAAAACTGTTTTTT CAIRAGVATNEKLFF
TRBD1 TRBJ1-1 TRBV5-1 . TGCGCCAGCAGCTCTGAACAGGGGTTCGGTAGGACCACTGAAGCTTTCTTT CASSSEQGFGRTTEAFF
TRBD2 TRBJ2-7 TRBV28 once TGTGCCAGCAGTTCTAGCGGGAGTTTCCACGAGCAGTACTTC CASSSSGSFHEQYF
. TRBJ2-3 TRBV28 . TGTGCCAGCAGTTTCTCGGGAGTGGGAGATACGCAGTATTTT CASSFSGVGDTQYF
TRBD2 TRBJ2-2 TRBV29-1 once TGCAGCGTTGAGGGGACTAGCGGGTCGAACACCGGGGAGCTGTTTTTT CSVEGTSGSNTGELFF
. TRBJ1-2 TRBV9 . TGTGCCAGCAGCGTAGAGCCAGTTCATCTCGGGGGCTACACCTTC CASSVEPVHLGGYTF
TRBD1 TRBJ2-2 TRBV5-4 . TGTGCCAGCAGCCCGACAGGGGCGAACACCGGGGAGCTGTTTTTT CASSPTGANTGELFF
TRBD1 TRBJ2-1 TRBV5-1 . TGCGCCAGCAGCCTTTACATTCCGGGACAGGGATCCAATGAGCAGTTCTTC CASSLYIPGQGSNEQFF
. TRBJ1-4 TRBV30 . TGTGCCTGGAGTGATGGACAGTTACGGGGTGAAAAACTGTTTTTT CAWSDGQLRGEKLFF
TRBD2 TRBJ2-1 TRBV5-1 . TGCGCCAGCAGCCCGGGACTAGCGGGAGTGAATGAGCAGTTCTTC CASSPGLAGVNEQFF
TRBD1 TRBJ2-2 TRBV24-1 . TGTGCCACCAGTGACCGCGGACAGGTCACCGGGGAGCTGTTTTTT CATSDRGQVTGELFF